A few counts support the clone carrying this T cell receptor (beta chain). CDR3 length: 13 residues. Trimming pared 8 bases from V and 0 bases from J, leaving 8 bases between. CDR1 and CDR2 (germline): ENHRY, SYGVKD. The sample belongs to a study of molecular identifiers for immune sequencing clone quantification. TCRdb redid the calling of the PCR reads with MiXCR, one entry per CDR3 protein. The repertoire has a few hundred thousand distinct CDR3 sequences, about 22% of them found once; the top ten carry 0.74%. This clonotype was sampled from a human donor in good health. Some libraries in this study had Jurkat cell RNA spiked in. J is TRBJ1-5 and V is TRBV10-3; D gene ambiguous. The sample comprised naive CD8+ T cells from blood, with Jurkat cell RNA spiked in. Subset meaning: FACS-sorted CD8+CD4-CCR7+CD45RA+ naive T cells. The CDR3: CAIGEDSNQPQHF. The CDR3 DNA reads TGTGCCATCGGGGAAGATAGCAATCAGCCCCAGCATTTT.